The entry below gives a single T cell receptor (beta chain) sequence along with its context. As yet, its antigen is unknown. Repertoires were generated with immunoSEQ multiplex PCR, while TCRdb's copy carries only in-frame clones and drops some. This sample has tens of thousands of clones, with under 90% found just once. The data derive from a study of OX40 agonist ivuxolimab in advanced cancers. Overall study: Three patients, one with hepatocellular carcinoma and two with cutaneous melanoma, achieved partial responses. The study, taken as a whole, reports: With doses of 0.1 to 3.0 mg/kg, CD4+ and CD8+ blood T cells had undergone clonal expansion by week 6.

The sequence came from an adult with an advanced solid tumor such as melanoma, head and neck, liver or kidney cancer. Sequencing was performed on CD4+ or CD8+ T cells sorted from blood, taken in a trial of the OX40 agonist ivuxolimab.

The DNA for the CDR3 is TGTGCCAGCAGCCCGACAGGAGGGGATCTTTACGAGCAGTACTTC. Translating gives CASSPTGGDLYEQYF. V usage is TRBV7-3 and J usage is TRBJ2-7; either TRBD1 or TRBD2 may fit D (6 bases each). This CDR3 contains 15 residues. CDR1 is SGHTA, CDR2 FQGTGA, per germline. V lost 5 bases and J lost 4, with 18 bases in between. The variable domain in full, completed from reference TRBV7-3 and TRBJ2-7, reads GAGVSQTPSNKVTEKGKYVELRCDPISGHTALYWYRQSLGQGPEFLIYFQGTGAADDSGLPNDRFFAVRPEGSVSTLKIQRTERGDSAVYLCASSPTGGDLYEQYFGPGTRLTVT.